Presented here are 7 T cell receptor beta chains from one specimen sequenced in a study of PD-L1 blockade in urothelial cancer. Here immunoSEQ multiplex PCR was the method, and the copy in TCRdb shows in-frame clones only, minus some. The table shows 120,000 or so clones, with 86% occurring only once. The time point was: peripheral blood 6 weeks after treatment start. Sequenced material: PBMCs, taken around atezolizumab (anti-PD-L1) treatment. These receptors were obtained from a man aged 45-65 years with urothelial cancer.

The chain combines TRBV27 with TRBJ1-3, with D possibly TRBD1 on 6 matching bases. The length of the CDR3 is 15 residues. Germline V gene lookup returns CDR1 MNHEY and CDR2 SMNVEV (reference sequence). Trimming pared 5 bases from V and 0 bases from J, leaving 11 bases between. The CDR3 reads CASSLQGSSGNTIYF. The DNA of the CDR3 is TGTGCCAGCAGTCTGCAGGGGAGCTCTGGAAACACCATATATTTT.

This chain connects TRBV5-1 to TRBJ2-3; 7 bases agree with TRBD1. This CDR3 region has 14 residues. Germline V CDR1 and CDR2: SGHRS, YFSETQ. J was trimmed by 4 bases and V by 4 bases; bases with no gene match: 6. The CDR3 region has the DNA TGCGCCAGCAGCCGAGGACAGGCGGCAGATACGCAGTATTTT. Encoded protein: CASSRGQAADTQYF. Filled out from reference TRBV5-1 and TRBJ2-3, the complete variable domain reads KAGVTQTPRYLIKTRGQQVTLSCSPISGHRSVSWYQQTPGQGLQFLFEYFSETQRNKGNFPGRFSGRQFSNSRSEMNVSTLELGDSALYLCASSRGQAADTQYFGPGTRLTVL.

The V and J genes are TRBV6-5 and TRBJ2-5; maybe TRBD2 (7 bases). V was clipped by 5 bases and J by 6 bases, with 19 bases between them. This CDR3 region has 15 residues. Germline V lookup: CDR1 MNHEY, CDR2 SVGAGI. CDR3 DNA: TGTGCCAGCAGTCACATCTCCGGCGGGGGCAAGACCCAGTACTTC. This gives the protein CASSHISGGGKTQYF.

The chain combines TRBV28 with TRBJ2-7, with 7 bases aligning to TRBD2. From germline, CDR1 is MDHEN and CDR2 SYDVKM. The J segment lost 2 bases and the V segment lost 8 bases, leaving 9 bases of the junction unmatched. The CDR3 totals 14 residues. CDR3 in amino acids: CASWSGNPPYEQYF. The CDR3, as DNA: TGTGCCAGCTGGAGCGGGAACCCCCCCTACGAGCAGTACTTC. The complete variable domain, with remaining parts taken from reference TRBV28 and TRBJ2-7, reads DVKVTQSSRYLVKRTGEKVFLECVQDMDHENMFWYRQDPGLGLRLIYFSYDVKMKEKGDIPEGYSVSREKKERFSLILESASTNQTSMYLCASWSGNPPYEQYFGPGTRLTVT.

V and J are TRBV28 and TRBJ2-7; 9 nucleotides align to TRBD1. Germline V gene lookup returns CDR1 MDHEN and CDR2 SYDVKM. This CDR3 spans 15 amino acids. The ends lost 4 bases at V and 6 bases at J; junction bases unmatched: 10. CDR3 residues: CASSSTGTGNREQYF. DNA for the CDR3: TGTGCCAGCAGTTCCACCGGGACAGGGAATCGCGAGCAGTACTTC.

The chain joins TRBV5-4 to TRBJ2-3; D not resolved. CDR3 length: 15 residues. V shed 0 bases and J shed 0 bases, with 8 bases lying between them. CDR1 is SGHNT and CDR2 is YYREEE in the germline V gene (reference sequence). CDR3 DNA: TGTGCCAGCAGCTTGGCCGCGGTGAGCACAGATACGCAGTATTTT. Protein product: CASSLAAVSTDTQYF.

The V call is TRBV11-2, the J call TRBJ1-6; no clear D gene. The CDR3 sequence is 16 residues long. Germline V CDR1 and CDR2: SGHAT, FQNNGV. V was pared by 2 bases and J by 0 bases, with 8 bases between. CDR3 sequence reads: CASSLRDSSYNSPLHF. CDR3 in DNA: TGTGCCAGCAGCTTACGGGATAGCTCCTATAATTCACCCCTCCACTTT.